The source of this T cell receptor beta chain is a study of technical replicates of blood from a handful of donors. CDR3 size: 13 residues. From germline, CDR1 is LGHNA and CDR2 YSLEER. In the case of this clone: At one boundary the junction diverges from the germline segment, which might be a read error.

Data came from immunoSEQ multiplex PCR; TCRdb stores just in-frame clones and leaves some out. The sample includes roughly 80,000 clones, under 96% of them seen just once. Sequenced input: T cells isolated from PBMCs. The origin of this receptor is a human donor in good health. The rearrangement joins TRBV4-3 to TRBJ2-7; the D gene is possibly TRBD2 (5 bases). The CDR3 nucleotides are TGCGCCAGCAGCCCCCGACTAACCTACGGGCAGTACTTC. Translated, it gives CASSPRLTYGQYF.